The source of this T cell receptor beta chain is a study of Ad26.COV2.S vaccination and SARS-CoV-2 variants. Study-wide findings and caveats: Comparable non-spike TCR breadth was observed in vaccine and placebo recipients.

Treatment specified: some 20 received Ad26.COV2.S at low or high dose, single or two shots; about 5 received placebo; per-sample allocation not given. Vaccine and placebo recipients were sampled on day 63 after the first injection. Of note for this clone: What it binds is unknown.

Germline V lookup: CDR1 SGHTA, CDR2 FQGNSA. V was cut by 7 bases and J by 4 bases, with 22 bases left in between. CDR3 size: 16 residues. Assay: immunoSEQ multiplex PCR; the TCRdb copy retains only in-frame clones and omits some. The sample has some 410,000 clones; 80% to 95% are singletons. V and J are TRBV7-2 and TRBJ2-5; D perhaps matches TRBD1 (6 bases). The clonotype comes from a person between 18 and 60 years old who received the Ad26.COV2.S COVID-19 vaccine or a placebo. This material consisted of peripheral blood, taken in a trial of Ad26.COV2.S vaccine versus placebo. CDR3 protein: CASIISPGVGGETQYF. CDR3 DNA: TGTGCCAGCATCATTAGCCCAGGGGTTGGAGGAGAGACCCAGTACTTC.